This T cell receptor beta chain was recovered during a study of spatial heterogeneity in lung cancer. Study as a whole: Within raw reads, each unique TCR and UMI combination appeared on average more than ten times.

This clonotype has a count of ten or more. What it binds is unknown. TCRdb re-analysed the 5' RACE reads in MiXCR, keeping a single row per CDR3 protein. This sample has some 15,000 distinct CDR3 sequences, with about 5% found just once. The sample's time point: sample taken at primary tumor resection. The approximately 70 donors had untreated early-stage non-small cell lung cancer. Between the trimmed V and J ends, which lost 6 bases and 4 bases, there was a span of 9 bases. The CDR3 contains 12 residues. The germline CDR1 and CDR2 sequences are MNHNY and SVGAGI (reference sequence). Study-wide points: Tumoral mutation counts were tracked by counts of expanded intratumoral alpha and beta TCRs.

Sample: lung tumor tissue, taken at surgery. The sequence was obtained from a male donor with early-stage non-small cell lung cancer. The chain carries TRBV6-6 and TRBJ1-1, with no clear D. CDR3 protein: CASSPGGTEAFF. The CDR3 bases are TGTGCCAGCAGCCCAGGTGGCACTGAAGCTTTCTTT.